This T cell receptor beta chain appears in the sequencing data of a study of control samples from healthy donors and cancer patients. Per the germline V gene, CDR1 is SGHAT and CDR2 is FQNNGV. The V segment lost 3 bases and the J segment 11 bases; nucleotides outside the gene matches: 8. CDR3 length: 13 amino acids. TCRdb's copy holds only in-frame clones and misses some; the assay was immunoSEQ multiplex PCR. Of 100,000 to 150,000 clones in the sample, around 90% were seen once. The sample was blood. The V and J genes are TRBV11-2 and TRBJ2-7, with 9 bases lining up with TRBD1. The sequence was obtained from a man aged 18 to 30 in good health. The CDR3, as DNA: TGTGCCAGCAGCTTCGGGGACAGGGCTTCCGAGTACGTC. Protein: CASSFGDRASEYV.